This entry is about one TCR beta chain. Its antigen is currently unknown. Time point described: cycle 4 day 1 (C4D1), after less than 7 weeks of nivolumab. Each and every patient relapsed after autologous stem cell transplantation, and patients got differing brentuximab vedotin exposure. The best responses consisted of complete response, partial response or progressive disease. This entry is derived from a study of PD-1 blockade in classical Hodgkin lymphoma. Study at large: Patients were given intravenous nivolumab, 3 mg/kg, every 2 weeks. Overall study findings and caveats: Newly diagnosed patients were said to have less baseline TCR diversity than healthy donors did. Baseline diversity in complete responders resembled that of newly diagnosed patients.

TCRdb keeps only in-frame clones here, not all; method: immunoSEQ multiplex PCR. The sample has about 27,000 clones, around 70% seen once. With 5 bases removed from V and 0 bases from J, the gap between germline ends came to 8 bases. The CDR3 is 14 residues long. Germline CDR1 and CDR2: SGHVS and FNYEAQ. This chain uses TRBV7-6 with TRBJ1-3; D unclear. The source was peripheral blood mononuclear cells (PBMCs), collected before the fourth cycle of nivolumab. This clonotype was obtained from a human donor with classical Hodgkin lymphoma. In DNA, the CDR3 is TGTGCCAGCAGCCCTGGTAACTCTGGAAACACCATATATTTT. It encodes CASSPGNSGNTIYF.